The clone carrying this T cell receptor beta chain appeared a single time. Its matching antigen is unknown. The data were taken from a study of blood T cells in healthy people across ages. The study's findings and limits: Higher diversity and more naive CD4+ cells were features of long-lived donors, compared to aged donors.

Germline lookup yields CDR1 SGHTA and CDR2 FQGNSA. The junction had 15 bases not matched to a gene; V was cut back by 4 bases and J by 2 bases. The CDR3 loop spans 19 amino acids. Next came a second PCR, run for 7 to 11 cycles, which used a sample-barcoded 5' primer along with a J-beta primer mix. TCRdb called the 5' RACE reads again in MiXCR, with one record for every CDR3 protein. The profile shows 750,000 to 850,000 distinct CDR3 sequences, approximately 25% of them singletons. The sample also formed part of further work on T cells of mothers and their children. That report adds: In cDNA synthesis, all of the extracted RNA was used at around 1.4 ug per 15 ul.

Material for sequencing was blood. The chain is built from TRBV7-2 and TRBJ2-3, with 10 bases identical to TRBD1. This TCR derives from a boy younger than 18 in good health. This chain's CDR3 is CASSSTSVGTGAFTDTQYF. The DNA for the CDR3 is TGTGCCAGCAGCTCAACTTCCGTGGGGACAGGGGCGTTCACAGATACGCAGTATTTT.